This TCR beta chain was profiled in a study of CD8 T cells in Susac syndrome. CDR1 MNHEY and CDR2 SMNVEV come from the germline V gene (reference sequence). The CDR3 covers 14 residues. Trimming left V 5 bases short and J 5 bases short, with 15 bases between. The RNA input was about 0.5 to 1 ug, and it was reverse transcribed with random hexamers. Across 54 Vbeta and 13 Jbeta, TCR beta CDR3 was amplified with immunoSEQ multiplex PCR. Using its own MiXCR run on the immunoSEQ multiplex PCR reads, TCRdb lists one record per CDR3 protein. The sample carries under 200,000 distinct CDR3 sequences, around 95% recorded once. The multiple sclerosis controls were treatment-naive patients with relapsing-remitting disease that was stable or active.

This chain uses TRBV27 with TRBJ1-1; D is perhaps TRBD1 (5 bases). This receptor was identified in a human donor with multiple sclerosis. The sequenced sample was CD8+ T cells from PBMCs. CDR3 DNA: TGTGCCAGCAGTCTACTAACGGGGGGGACTGAAGCTTTCTTT. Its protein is CASSLLTGGTEAFF.